This TCR beta chain was recorded in a study of T cell responses to AZD1222 COVID-19 vaccine. Study summary: Pooling was applied to second doses at about 4 or about 12 weeks. The study, taken as a whole, reports: In a largely white British group with more females than males, clonal diversity was possibly underestimated. As reported, nearly half of all spike-specific TCRs target variant regions that are unmutated.

Here immunoSEQ multiplex PCR was the method, and the copy in TCRdb shows in-frame clones only, minus some. The repertoire holds 98,000 or so clones, with about 82% as singletons. Concerning this clone itself: The antigen is undetermined.

The input for sequencing was peripheral blood, taken on day 0 of AZD1222 vaccination. The clonotype originates from an adult in good health.

The CDR3 DNA follows: TGTGCCAGCAGTTACTCACAAAGGATCCAGCCCCAGCATTTT. Translating gives CASSYSQRIQPQHF. The chain links TRBV6-5 to TRBJ1-5; D gene unclear. Per the germline V gene, CDR1 is MNHEY and CDR2 is SVGAGI. The CDR3 loop spans 14 amino acids. Trimming shortened V by 0 bases and J by 7 bases, and 10 bases separated the two germline ends.